The source of this T cell receptor beta chain is a study of blood T cell repertoires in COVID-19. For the study at large: The origin of the acute and convalescent COVID-19 samples was the United States, Italy and Spain. Sources were T cells, B-cell-depleted T cells, or PBMCs; the material itself was cDNA or gDNA.

Per the original methods: Reference gene primer amplification gave estimated nucleated cell counts. Generated by immunoSEQ multiplex PCR, the TCRdb table keeps only in-frame clones and is missing some. That table supplies the V and J calls and clone size; D and trimming were determined from the DNA. The table lists 270,000 or so clones, under 90% of them singletons. The CDR3 consists of 15 residues. The V end lost 4 bases, the J end lost 0 bases, and 13 bases lay between the germline ends. From germline, CDR1 is WSHSY and CDR2 SAAADI. It was during active infection that Seattle patients were enrolled and then longitudinally followed.

This sequence was found in a woman aged 25 to 45 with COVID-19, enrolled during active disease. The sample comprised peripheral blood. V and J are TRBV10-2 and TRBJ2-7; D is unresolved. The CDR3: CASSAQPRSSYEQYF. As DNA, the CDR3 is TGCGCCAGCAGTGCGCAGCCTAGGAGCTCCTACGAGCAGTACTTC.